The rows below give T cell receptor beta chains drawn from one sample of a study of T-cell reconstitution after alpha-beta-depleted transplantation in children. TCRdb analysed the PCR reads with MiXCR anew, one entry per CDR3 protein. The data show about 230,000 distinct CDR3 sequences, 9.7% seen once. This specimen was PBMCs from the stem cell graft donor, taken from the stem cell graft. Every receptor here comes from a human donor who donated a stem cell graft to a child with SCID. The CDR3 runs from the conserved cysteine through the conserved F or W. The D gene is left open where the match is weak. Only some rows state a clone size, as once, few, many or a class for expanded clones.

D gene: .
clone size: .
J gene: TRBJ2-1
V gene: TRBV20-1
CDR3 DNA: TGCAGTGCTAGACCAGGGGGGCCGAGCTCCTACAATGAGCAGTTCTTC
CDR3 protein: CSARPGGPSSYNEQFF

D gene: .
clone size: many
J gene: TRBJ2-2
V gene: TRBV29-1
CDR3 DNA: TGCAGCGTTGACGGCAGGAACACCGGGGAGCTGTTTTTT
CDR3 protein: CSVDGRNTGELFF

D gene: TRBD1
clone size: many
J gene: TRBJ2-3
V gene: TRBV5-1
CDR3 DNA: TGCGCCAGCAGCTTGACCGGGACAGGGAGCACAGATACGCAGTATTTT
CDR3 protein: CASSLTGTGSTDTQYF

D gene: TRBD1
clone size: many
J gene: TRBJ2-7
V gene: TRBV5-1
CDR3 DNA: TGCGCCAGCAGCCAAGGGGACAGAACCTACGAGCAGTACTTC
CDR3 protein: CASSQGDRTYEQYF

D gene: .
clone size: .
J gene: TRBJ2-7
V gene: TRBV12-3/TRBV12-4
CDR3 DNA: TGTGCCAGCAGTCCTCCTAGACAGGAGGGCTCCTACGAGCAGTACTTC
CDR3 protein: CASSPPRQEGSYEQYF

D gene: .
clone size: few
J gene: TRBJ2-3
V gene: TRBV6-2/TRBV6-3
CDR3 DNA: TGTGCCAGCAGTTACGATGCGGGGGCGATCACAGATACGCAGTATTTT
CDR3 protein: CASSYDAGAITDTQYF

D gene: .
clone size: .
J gene: TRBJ2-3
V gene: TRBV2
CDR3 DNA: TGTGCCAGCAGTGGGCTGGGCGCAGATATGCAGTATTTT
CDR3 protein: CASSGLGADMQYF

D gene: .
clone size: .
J gene: TRBJ1-6
V gene: TRBV6-5
CDR3 DNA: TGTGCCAGCAGTTCCGGATCGACTTGGTCGGATTCACCCCTCCACTTT
CDR3 protein: CASSSGSTWSDSPLHF

D gene: .
clone size: many
J gene: TRBJ2-5
V gene: TRBV6-2/TRBV6-3
CDR3 DNA: TGTGCCAGCAGTTACGCGGTCAGGGTGCAAGAGACCCAGTACTTC
CDR3 protein: CASSYAVRVQETQYF

D gene: .
clone size: many
J gene: TRBJ1-5
V gene: TRBV9
CDR3 DNA: TGTGCCAGCAGCCCAGTCCCGGTTGACCAGCCCCAGCATTTT
CDR3 protein: CASSPVPVDQPQHF

D gene: .
clone size: many
J gene: TRBJ1-4
V gene: TRBV7-3
CDR3 DNA: TGTGCCAGCAGCTTAGACCACCGGGATGAAAAACTGTTTTTT
CDR3 protein: CASSLDHRDEKLFF

D gene: .
clone size: many
J gene: TRBJ2-2
V gene: TRBV5-1
CDR3 DNA: TGCGCCAGCAGCTTGGTTACAGGGTCGGCCGGGGAGCTGTTTTTT
CDR3 protein: CASSLVTGSAGELFF

D gene: TRBD2
clone size: many
J gene: TRBJ2-1
V gene: TRBV5-6
CDR3 DNA: TGTGCCAGCAGCTGGACTAGCGGGGCGAGCTCCTACAATGAGCAGTTCTTC
CDR3 protein: CASSWTSGASSYNEQFF

D gene: .
clone size: many
J gene: TRBJ2-3
V gene: TRBV9
CDR3 DNA: TGTGCCAGCAGCCCGTTGGGGCAGGCAGATACGCAGTATTTT
CDR3 protein: CASSPLGQADTQYF

D gene: .
clone size: many
J gene: TRBJ2-7
V gene: TRBV4-1
CDR3 DNA: TGCGCCAGCAGCCTAGGGGGACACTCCTCCTACGAGCAGTACTTC
CDR3 protein: CASSLGGHSSYEQYF

D gene: .
clone size: many
J gene: TRBJ2-2
V gene: TRBV6-2/TRBV6-3
CDR3 DNA: TGTGCCAGCAGCCAAGGGTTCACCGGGGAGCTGTTTTTT
CDR3 protein: CASSQGFTGELFF

D gene: .
clone size: many
J gene: TRBJ1-1
V gene: TRBV7-2
CDR3 DNA: TGTGCCAGCAGCTTTAGGGCCATGAACACTGAAGCTTTCTTT
CDR3 protein: CASSFRAMNTEAFF

D gene: TRBD1
clone size: many
J gene: TRBJ1-2
V gene: TRBV20-1
CDR3 DNA: TGCAGTGCTAGAGTTCCTCCGGGACAGGGCGCTCCGTCCAACTATGGCTACACCTTC
CDR3 protein: CSARVPPGQGAPSNYGYTF

D gene: .
clone size: many
J gene: TRBJ2-1
V gene: TRBV5-1
CDR3 DNA: TGCGCCAGCAGCCCCGGCAGTGCCTACAATGAGCAGTTCTTC
CDR3 protein: CASSPGSAYNEQFF

D gene: TRBD1
clone size: many
J gene: TRBJ2-7
V gene: TRBV5-1
CDR3 DNA: TGCGCCAGCAGCTTGGAAACAGGGGCCCTCTACGAGCAGTACTTC
CDR3 protein: CASSLETGALYEQYF

D gene: .
clone size: .
J gene: TRBJ2-5
V gene: TRBV25-1
CDR3 DNA: TGTGCCAGCAGTCCACAGAGACTCCAAGAGACCCAGTACTTC
CDR3 protein: CASSPQRLQETQYF

D gene: TRBD2
clone size: .
J gene: TRBJ2-5
V gene: TRBV12-3/TRBV12-4
CDR3 DNA: TGTGCCAGCTGTTTAATGGGAGGGGCCGGACTGTTGCAAGAGACCCAGTACTTC
CDR3 protein: CASCLMGGAGLLQETQYF

D gene: .
clone size: many
J gene: TRBJ2-3
V gene: TRBV20-1
CDR3 DNA: TGCAGTGCTAGGACCCACACTAGCACAGATACGCAGTATTTT
CDR3 protein: CSARTHTSTDTQYF

D gene: .
clone size: many
J gene: TRBJ2-7
V gene: TRBV20-1
CDR3 DNA: TGCAGTGCGCCCCTCGTTCAGGGGACCTACGAGCAGTACTTC
CDR3 protein: CSAPLVQGTYEQYF

D gene: TRBD2
clone size: many
J gene: TRBJ2-3
V gene: TRBV5-1
CDR3 DNA: TGCGCCAGCAGCCGAGGACGGACTAGCCCGGAGGCAGATACGCAGTATTTT
CDR3 protein: CASSRGRTSPEADTQYF

D gene: TRBD2
clone size: many
J gene: TRBJ2-5
V gene: TRBV3-1
CDR3 DNA: TGTGCCAGCAGCCACGCTAGCGGAAAAGAGACCCAGTACTTC
CDR3 protein: CASSHASGKETQYF

D gene: .
clone size: many
J gene: TRBJ1-1
V gene: TRBV5-1
CDR3 DNA: TGCGCCAGCAGCTTGGACACCCTGAACACTGAAGCTTTCTTT
CDR3 protein: CASSLDTLNTEAFF

D gene: .
clone size: many
J gene: TRBJ1-5
V gene: TRBV5-1
CDR3 DNA: TGCGCCAGCAGCTTGGAGGGGGGCAATCAGCCCCAGCATTTT
CDR3 protein: CASSLEGGNQPQHF

D gene: TRBD2
clone size: many
J gene: TRBJ2-7
V gene: TRBV12-3/TRBV12-4
CDR3 DNA: TGTGCCAGCAGGCTCACTAGCGGTCCTTACGAGCAGTACTTC
CDR3 protein: CASRLTSGPYEQYF

D gene: TRBD1
clone size: .
J gene: TRBJ1-2
V gene: TRBV7-9
CDR3 DNA: TGTGCCAGCAGCTTCAGAAGGGACAGTAGCTATGGCTACACCTTC
CDR3 protein: CASSFRRDSSYGYTF

D gene: .
clone size: many
J gene: TRBJ2-1
V gene: TRBV6-2/TRBV6-3
CDR3 DNA: TGTGCCAGCAGCCAGACTCAGTCTCAGTTCTTC
CDR3 protein: CASSQTQSQFF

D gene: TRBD2
clone size: once
J gene: TRBJ2-1
V gene: TRBV3-1
CDR3 DNA: TGTGCCTGCTGCGTTCCCCGACTAGCGGGGGGCTACAATGAGCAGTTCTTC
CDR3 protein: CACCVPRLAGGYNEQFF

D gene: .
clone size: many
J gene: TRBJ1-5
V gene: TRBV20-1
CDR3 DNA: TGCAGTGCTAGAACCGCAGGGTATAGCAATCAGCCCCAGCATTTT
CDR3 protein: CSARTAGYSNQPQHF

D gene: .
clone size: many
J gene: TRBJ1-5
V gene: TRBV20-1
CDR3 DNA: TGCAGTGCTAGGGGTGACGAGAATCAGCCCCAGCATTTT
CDR3 protein: CSARGDENQPQHF